Listed here are 25 T cell receptor beta chains from one sample, sequenced in a study of control samples from healthy donors and cancer patients. Some clones are missing from TCRdb's copy, which holds only in-frame ones; the method was immunoSEQ multiplex PCR. The sample has 70,000 or so clones; about nine tenths are singletons. Sequencing used PBMCs. All receptors derive from a man aged 60-69 years with lung cancer.

The J gene is TRBJ2-1, the V gene TRBV24-1; the match to TRBD2 covers 11 bases. The V and J ends lost 3 bases and 3 bases, in that order; junction bases with no gene match: 3. The CDR3 contains 16 residues. Germline V CDR1 and CDR2: KGHDR, SFDVKD. The CDR3 region has the DNA TGTGCCACCAGTGATAGACTAGCGGGGCTCTACAATGAGCAGTTCTTC. Translating gives CATSDRLAGLYNEQFF.

The chain carries TRBV10-3 and TRBJ1-2; D may be TRBD1 (5 bases). The germline V gene has CDR1 ENHRY and CDR2 SYGVKD. This CDR3 has 14 residues. Trimming took 8 bases from V and 4 from J, leaving 17 bases between them. The CDR3 region is CAIFEGRGAYGYTF. The DNA for the CDR3 is TGTGCCATCTTCGAAGGCCGGGGCGCCTATGGCTACACCTTC.

The CDR3 here is CASSPPGRGTEAFF. The CDR3 nucleotides read TGTGCCAGCAGTCCACCAGGGCGAGGCACTGAAGCTTTCTTT. The rearrangement uses TRBV2 and TRBJ1-1; tentatively, D is TRBD1 (5 bases). The CDR3 is 14 amino acids. The germline V and J ends were trimmed by 5 bases and 4 bases, with 14 bases remaining between them. CDR1 and CDR2 from the germline V gene are SNHLY and FYNNEI.

This chain uses TRBV10-1 with TRBJ2-5; either TRBD1 or TRBD2 may fit D (5 bases each). Between the trimmed V and J ends, which lost 3 bases and 5 bases, there was a span of 13 bases. Germline V CDR1 and CDR2: WNHNN, SYGVQD (reference sequence). The CDR3 runs to 14 residues. The CDR3 loop reads CASSEPGARETQYF. For the CDR3, the DNA is TGCGCCAGCAGTGAACCCGGGGCGCGGGAGACCCAGTACTTC.

This clone came up a few times. The V and J genes are TRBV27 and TRBJ1-6, with D perhaps matching TRBD1 (5 bases). The germline CDR1 and CDR2 sequences are MNHEY and SMNVEV (reference sequence). This CDR3 is built from 16 residues. V was clipped by 2 bases and J by 0 bases, with 8 bases between them. The DNA for the CDR3 is TGTGCCAGCAGTTTAGAGGGGCTCTCCTATAATTCACCCCTCCACTTT. Translating it yields CASSLEGLSYNSPLHF.

This sequence joins TRBV4-1 and TRBJ1-6; 7 bases align to TRBD1. The CDR3 length is 18 residues. Germline assignment: CDR1 MGHRA and CDR2 YSYEKL. Trimming took 1 base from V and 6 from J; bases not matched to a gene: 12. The CDR3 region has the DNA TGCGCCAGCAGCCAAGTCATGGGCCGACAGGGATTTAATTCACCCCTCCACTTT. It encodes CASSQVMGRQGFNSPLHF.

This clone is medium-sized by share. Distinct nucleotide sequences in the sample also encode this CDR3. The V and J genes are TRBV12-5 and TRBJ2-7; no clear D gene. The CDR3 covers 11 residues. CDR1 and CDR2 (germline): LGHNT, FRNRAP. Trimming removed 4 bases at V and 4 bases at J, with 5 bases between. Here the CDR3 reads CASGWSYEQYF. In DNA, the CDR3 is TGTGCTAGTGGTTGGTCTTACGAGCAGTACTTC. Full variable domain (rest looked up from reference TRBV12-5 and TRBJ2-7): DARVTQTPRHKVTEMGQEVTMRCQPILGHNTVFWYRQTMMQGLELLAYFRNRAPLDDSGMPKDRFSAEMPDATLATLKIQPSEPRDSAVYFCASGWSYEQYFGPGTRLTVT.

The genes are TRBV27 and TRBJ1-2; 9 bases line up with TRBD1. V shed 5 bases and J 8 bases; nucleotides not matched to a gene: 9. In germline, CDR1 is MNHEY, CDR2 SMNVEV (reference sequence). This CDR3 contains 14 residues. The CDR3 nucleotides are TGTGCCAGCAGTCCCAACAGGGGGCTGAGGGGCTACACCTTC. It translates to CASSPNRGLRGYTF.

The chain joins TRBV25-1 to TRBJ1-3; 7 bases are a match to TRBD1. CDR3 length: 18 amino acids. V lost 3 bases, J lost 2 bases, and 13 bases stayed unmatched. CDR1 is MGHDK and CDR2 is SYGVNS in the germline V gene. CDR3: CASSDRGTDFYAGNTIYF. CDR3 nucleotide sequence: TGTGCCAGCAGTGATCGGGGGACAGACTTCTATGCTGGAAACACCATATATTTT.

The chain is built from TRBV13 and TRBJ2-7; 9 positions agree with TRBD1. The germline V gene has CDR1 PRHDT and CDR2 FYEKMQ (reference sequence). Trimming took 5 bases from V and 4 from J; bases not matched to a gene: 9. The CDR3 is made up of 15 amino acids. CDR3 bases: TGTGCCAGCAGCATACAGGGGGCAGGGCGATACGAGCAGTACGTC. This sequence encodes CASSIQGAGRYEQYV.

The V and J genes are TRBV5-1 and TRBJ1-2; D is undetermined. Germline-derived CDR1 and CDR2 are SGHRS and YFSETQ. Trimming removed 4 bases at V and 3 bases at J, with 13 bases between. CDR3 length: 14 amino acids. The CDR3 sequence is CASSGDGTDYGYTF. CDR3 nucleotides: TGCGCCAGCAGCGGAGACGGCACTGACTATGGCTACACCTTC.

The chain combines TRBV19 with TRBJ1-5, with TRBD1 as a possible D gene (5 bases). Looked up from germline, CDR1 is LNHDA and CDR2 is SQIVND (reference sequence). The CDR3 consists of 20 residues. Trimming took off 1 base at V and 0 bases at J, with 22 bases between the two ends. The CDR3 region has the DNA TGTGCCAGTAGTATAGTCGTGGATATTCGGGGGGAATATAGCAATCAGCCCCAGCATTTT. This translates into CASSIVVDIRGEYSNQPQHF.

A single count supports this clone. The J gene is TRBJ1-1, the V gene TRBV6-6; D is ambiguous. Germline assignment: CDR1 MNHNY and CDR2 SVGAGI (reference sequence). V lost 6 bases and J lost 1, with 18 bases in between. The CDR3 spans 16 residues. In DNA form, the CDR3 reads TGTGCCAGCAGCCACCCGACCTCGGGTAGGAACACTGAAGCTTTCTTT. Translation: CASSHPTSGRNTEAFF.

This rearrangement joins TRBV10-3 to TRBJ2-5; TRBD2 is a possible D gene (6 bases). The CDR3 spans 15 residues. CDR1 and CDR2 (germline): ENHRY, SYGVKD. The ends were cut back, 3 bases at V and 6 bases at J, with 17 bases in the middle. The chain's CDR3 is CAISDSAGGDKTQYF. The CDR3 region has the DNA TGTGCCATCAGTGACTCGGCTGGAGGGGATAAGACCCAGTACTTC.

This chain uses TRBV7-2 with TRBJ2-7, with 12 bases matching TRBD2. CDR3 size: 16 residues. Trimming removed 2 bases from V and 6 bases from J; junction bases left unmatched: 8. Germline CDR1 SGHTA, CDR2 FQGNSA. The CDR3 sequence is CASSLRPSSGGGEQYF. The DNA of the CDR3 is TGTGCCAGCAGCTTACGTCCCTCTAGCGGGGGGGGCGAGCAGTACTTC.

The rearrangement links TRBV5-1 to TRBJ1-1; TRBD1 matches at 9 bases. J gave up 10 bases and V 4 bases, and 17 bases lay outside the gene matches. The CDR3 length is 16 residues. Germline CDR1 SGHRS, CDR2 YFSETQ. This CDR3 is CASSDRDRALFERAFF. In DNA form, the CDR3 reads TGCGCCAGCAGCGACCGGGACAGGGCGTTGTTCGAGAGAGCTTTCTTT.

The chain combines TRBV6-6 with TRBJ1-2; no clear D gene. The germline CDR1 and CDR2 sequences are MNHNY and SVGAGI (reference sequence). Trimming took off 10 bases at V and 6 bases at J, with 18 bases between the two ends. This CDR3 has 13 amino acids. The CDR3 DNA follows: TGTGCCACCTCGCCCACAACCGCCAATGGCTACACCTTC. Its protein is CATSPTTANGYTF.

The chain couples TRBV7-2 to TRBJ1-1, with 7 bases that match TRBD1. CDR1 is SGHTA, CDR2 FQGNSA, per germline. The CDR3 has 12 amino acids. V shed 4 bases, J shed 11 bases, and the junction held 7 bases outside the gene matches. The CDR3 coding sequence is TGTGCCAGCAGCTCCGGACAGGCTTGGGCTTTCTTT. Its protein is CASSSGQAWAFF.

The CDR3 is CSASRLNYGYTF. The CDR3 bases are TGCAGTGCTAGTAGACTGAACTATGGCTACACCTTC. V gene TRBV20-1 combines with J gene TRBJ1-2, with unresolved D. V was shortened by 3 bases and J by 2 bases, with 7 bases between the two germline ends. This CDR3 has 12 amino acids. Germline CDR1 and CDR2: DFQATT and SNEGSKA (reference sequence).

V gene TRBV10-3 combines with J gene TRBJ2-3, with unresolved D. Germline CDR1 and CDR2: ENHRY and SYGVKD. Trimming took 3 bases from V and 2 from J, leaving 6 bases between them. CDR3 size: 13 residues. CDR3 nucleotides: TGTGCCATCAGTGAAGGGATCACAGATACGCAGTATTTT. Translation: CAISEGITDTQYF.

This sequence joins TRBV11-2 and TRBJ1-1, with a tentative D call TRBD1 (5 bases). CDR1 and CDR2 (germline): SGHAT, FQNNGV. This CDR3 is 15 amino acids long. Trimming left V 6 bases short and J 1 base short, with 15 bases between. CDR3 DNA sequence: TGTGCCAGCAGACCAGGGAGGGCCCCGAACACTGAAGCTTTCTTT. This translates into CASRPGRAPNTEAFF.

This chain uses TRBV7-6 with TRBJ2-2; possibly TRBD1 or TRBD2 for D (6 bases each). Looked up from germline, CDR1 is SGHVS and CDR2 is FNYEAQ. The CDR3 is 15 amino acids. V lost 2 bases to trimming and J lost 5 bases, with 12 bases between them. The CDR3 loop reads CASSLTLGGTGELFF. In nucleotides, the CDR3 is TGTGCCAGCAGCTTAACCCTAGGGGGGACCGGGGAGCTGTTTTTT.

V and J are TRBV7-8 and TRBJ1-1; TRBD1 agrees at 7 bases. The trim removed 2 bases at V and 0 bases at J, leaving 3 bases unmatched. The germline CDR1 and CDR2 sequences are SGHVS and FQNEAQ. CDR3 length: 15 residues. As DNA, the CDR3 is TGTGCCAGCAGCTTAATGGGACAGATGAACACTGAAGCTTTCTTT. Translated: CASSLMGQMNTEAFF.

This clone was counted only a few times. The chain carries TRBV5-1 and TRBJ2-5; 13 bases are a match to TRBD2. Germline CDR1 and CDR2: SGHRS and YFSETQ. V trimming: 3 bases; J trimming: 5 bases; junction bases outside the gene matches: 7. CDR3 length equals 16 residues. CDR3 coding DNA: TGCGCCAGCAGCTCGGGGACTAGCGGGGCCGGGGAGACCCAGTACTTC. Translation: CASSSGTSGAGETQYF.

The V and J genes are TRBV4-2 and TRBJ2-7; TRBD1 agrees at 11 bases. The CDR3 runs 17 residues. Germline CDR1 reads LGHNA; CDR2 reads YNFKEQ. V shed 1 base, J shed 4 bases, and the junction held 9 bases outside the gene matches. CDR3 DNA sequence: TGTGCCAGCAGCCAAGGTGGACAGGGGGCCTCTCCGTACGAGCAGTACTTC. This translates into CASSQGGQGASPYEQYF.